The clone carrying this T cell receptor beta chain was observed many times. The ends were cut back, 3 bases at V and 5 bases at J, with 12 bases in the middle. CDR1 and CDR2 from the germline V gene are ENHRY and SYGVKD. The CDR3 sequence is 14 residues long. Original analysis: By means of reference gene primer amplification, nucleated cell counts were estimated. The method was immunoSEQ multiplex PCR; TCRdb's version includes in-frame clones alone and lacks a portion of them. V, J and clone size reflect that table, while D and trimming were determined from the DNA. There are over 50,000 clones in the sample; about 85% occur only once, and 10% lies in the top ten. The data originate from a study of blood T cell repertoires in COVID-19. Study overall: Acute-phase and convalescent COVID-19 samples originated in the United States, Italy and Spain.

The chain is built from TRBV10-3 and TRBJ2-3; perhaps TRBD2 as D (6 bases). The sequence was obtained from a human donor in a cohort sampled during active COVID-19. Specimen: peripheral blood. DNA for the CDR3: TGTGCCATCAGTGAAGGAGGGGCAGGAGATACGCAGTATTTT. Residues: CAISEGGAGDTQYF.